The subject of this entry is one T cell receptor (beta chain). The CDR3 has 14 amino acids. V lost 1 base and J lost 7, with 14 bases in between. From germline, CDR1 is SQVTM and CDR2 ANQGSEA. Unrecorded immune exposure was likely among donors, who were nominally healthy when sampled. This record belongs to a study of cytomegalovirus exposure and HLA in healthy donors. The PCR was carried out with 60 Vbeta primers and 13 Jbeta primers. Only in-frame clones appear in the TCRdb table, and some are missing; sequencing was by immunoSEQ multiplex PCR. Of some 120,000 clones listed, around 84% are singletons.

V gene TRBV29-1 combines with J gene TRBJ2-1; D is perhaps TRBD1 (6 bases). Specimen: PBMCs. The clonotype comes from a woman aged 35 to 49 in good health and CMV-seronegative. Written as DNA, the CDR3 is TGCAGCGTTGAAGGGAAGGGGGACATTAATGAGCAGTTCTTC. Its protein product is CSVEGKGDINEQFF.